Below, 5 T cell receptor beta chains from the same sample are listed, as sequenced in a study of blood T cell repertoires in COVID-19. Sequenced by immunoSEQ multiplex PCR; TCRdb stores in-frame clones only, minus some. The table lists some 270,000 clones, about 89% of them singletons. Sequencing was carried out using peripheral blood. The receptor set was obtained from a woman aged 55-69 years who had recovered from COVID-19.

The V and J genes are TRBV4-3 and TRBJ1-2, with D uncertain. Germline CDR1 and CDR2: LGHNA and YSLEER. Trimming stripped 0 bases from V and 1 base from J, with 9 bases between. The CDR3 is 15 amino acids. CDR3 residues: CASSQEFHSNYGYTF. The DNA for the CDR3 is TGCGCCAGCAGCCAAGAATTCCATAGTAACTATGGCTACACCTTC.

The sample holds many counts of this clone. J is TRBJ1-4 and V is TRBV11-2; D uncertain. V lost 4 bases, J lost 6 bases, and 15 bases lay in between. The V gene's germline CDR1 is SGHAT and CDR2 FQNNGV. The CDR3 has 15 amino acids. CDR3 loop: CASSSIRYRYEKLFF. CDR3 DNA: TGTGCCAGCAGCTCAATCCGGTACAGATATGAAAAACTGTTTTTT.

The chain is built from TRBV6-5 and TRBJ2-3, with TRBD1 as a possible D gene (6 bases). Trimming removed 0 bases at V and 0 bases at J, with 7 bases between. CDR1 is MNHEY and CDR2 is SVGAGI in the germline V gene. The CDR3 extends over 15 amino acids. CDR3 DNA sequence: TGTGCCAGCAGTTACTCCGGACAGAGCACAGATACGCAGTATTTT. Amino acids: CASSYSGQSTDTQYF.

The rearrangement links TRBV2 to TRBJ2-7; TRBD1 matches 10 bases. The trim removed 1 base at V and 9 bases at J, leaving 9 bases unmatched. The CDR3 covers 15 residues. The germline V gene encodes CDR1 SNHLY and CDR2 FYNNEI. The CDR3 region has the DNA TGTGCCAGCAGTGAAGGGACAGGGGGTTTGTGGGGGCAGTACTTC. Translation: CASSEGTGGLWGQYF.

J is TRBJ2-1 and V is TRBV9; 12 positions match TRBD2. Trimming removed 2 bases from V and 8 bases from J; junction bases left unmatched: 14. The CDR3 is made up of 18 amino acids. CDR1 is SGDLS and CDR2 is YYNGEE in the germline V gene. CDR3 in amino acids: CASSVGLAGGPLVYEQFF. The CDR3 DNA follows: TGTGCCAGCAGCGTGGGTCTAGCGGGGGGGCCTCTTGTCTATGAGCAGTTCTTC.